These 18 T cell receptor beta chains were sequenced from one sample in a study of blood T cell repertoires in COVID-19. This table comes from immunoSEQ multiplex PCR, and its TCRdb copy is limited to in-frame clones, with some not included. The sample records around 290,000 clones, 75% to 90% being singletons. The sequencing sample was made of peripheral blood. The receptors were sampled from a man in his forties with acute or convalescent COVID-19.

This clone was picked up a small number of times. V usage is TRBV5-5 and J usage is TRBJ1-1; TRBD1 matches 12 bases. Germline V lookup: CDR1 SGHKS, CDR2 YYEKEE (reference sequence). Unmatched junction bases numbered 7, after V lost 3 bases and J lost 4 bases. The CDR3 has 16 amino acids. In DNA form, the CDR3 reads TGTGCCAGCAGCTCCGGGACAGGGGGCGCGGGCACTGAAGCTTTCTTT. Translated: CASSSGTGGAGTEAFF.

This rearrangement joins TRBV6-5 to TRBJ1-1, with D maybe TRBD1 (6 bases). V shed 7 bases and J shed 1 base, with 16 bases lying between them. This CDR3 is built from 15 residues. Germline V gene data show CDR1 as MNHEY and CDR2 as SVGAGI. The CDR3 region has the DNA TGTGCCAGCATCTCTGGGGGCGCACAGAACACTGAAGCTTTCTTT. As protein: CASISGGAQNTEAFF.

This rearrangement joins TRBV3-1 (or the pseudogene TRBV3-2) to TRBJ2-1; a possible D gene is TRBD2 (6 bases). This CDR3 contains 11 residues. The V gene lost 8 bases and the J gene lost 9 bases, with 11 bases spanning the gap. The germline V gene encodes CDR1 LGHDT and CDR2 YNNKEL (reference sequence). The CDR3 DNA reads as TGTGCCAGCCGCGGGGCGGGTGAGCAGTTCTTC. Its translation: CASRGAGEQFF.

This chain links TRBV5-1 with TRBJ2-1; no firm D call. Trimming left V 0 bases short and J 6 bases short, with 10 bases between. The CDR3 runs 14 residues. Germline V CDR1 and CDR2: SGHRS, YFSETQ. The CDR3 DNA reads TGCGCCAGCAGCTTGGCCGCGGCAAGCAATGAGCAGTTCTTC. This codes for CASSLAAASNEQFF.

Worth noting for this clone: One junction end does not reproduce the germline sequence, and a read error may be involved. The chain recombines TRBV7-2 with TRBJ1-2; TRBD1 matches 7 bases. The V gene's germline CDR1 is SGHTA and CDR2 FQGNSA. This CDR3 has 12 amino acids. CDR3 in DNA: TGTGCCAGCAGCTTAGAAGACAGGGTCCCTCGCTTC. Translating gives CASSLEDRVPRF.

This clone appeared once. In nucleotides, the CDR3 is TGTGCCAGCAGCTCCTTAGGACTAGCGGGGCAAGAGACCCAGTACTTC. This encodes CASSSLGLAGQETQYF. The V gene is TRBV7-2, the J gene TRBJ2-5; TRBD2 matches at 12 bases. CDR3 size: 16 residues. Unmatched junction bases numbered 5, after V lost 4 bases and J lost 2 bases. Germline assignment: CDR1 SGHTA and CDR2 FQGNSA. Filled out from reference TRBV7-2 and TRBJ2-5, the complete variable domain reads GAGVSQSPSNKVTEKGKDVELRCDPISGHTALYWYRQSLGQGLEFLIYFQGNSAPDKSGLPSDRFSAERTGGSVSTLTIQRTQQEDSAVYLCASSSLGLAGQETQYFGPGTRLLVL.

CDR3 nucleotides: TGTGCCACTTACCTTACGGGGTATTTT. It yields the protein CATYLTGYF. The chain has TRBV24-1 and TRBJ2-3; D unresolved. CDR3 size: 9 residues. V was shortened by 10 bases and J by 14 bases, with 12 bases between the two germline ends. Looked up from germline, CDR1 is KGHDR and CDR2 is SFDVKD.

This clone was detected only a few times. V usage is TRBV14 and J usage is TRBJ1-2; weak D call: TRBD1 (6 bases). The V gene lost 4 bases and the J gene lost 8 bases, with 14 bases spanning the gap. This CDR3 contains 13 residues. Looked up from germline, CDR1 is SGHDN and CDR2 is FVKESK. CDR3 sequence reads: CASSLQGWGGYTF. The CDR3 bases are TGTGCCAGCAGCCTACAGGGTTGGGGCGGCTACACCTTC.

V usage is TRBV5-4 and J usage is TRBJ1-2; tentatively, D is TRBD1 (5 bases). V was shortened by 1 base and J by 8 bases, with 18 bases between the two germline ends. The CDR3 sequence is 15 residues long. CDR1 and CDR2 (germline): SGHNT, YYREEE (reference sequence). CDR3 coding DNA: TGTGCCAGCAGCTTGACCCCCCAGGTGTCAGGGGGCTACACCTTC. It is translated as CASSLTPQVSGGYTF.

The chain carries TRBV30 and TRBJ1-2; D uncertain. The CDR3 sequence is 15 residues long. V lost 0 bases to trimming and J lost 0 bases, with 11 bases between them. Germline V gene sequence: CDR1 GTSNPN, CDR2 SVGIG (reference sequence). The DNA for the CDR3 is TGTGCCTGGAGTGTACGATTAACACCTAACTATGGCTACACCTTC. Its translation is CAWSVRLTPNYGYTF. The full variable domain, its missing parts supplied by reference TRBV30 and TRBJ1-2, is SQTIHQWPATLVQPVGSPLSLECTVEGTSNPNLYWYRQAAGRGLQLLFYSVGIGQISSEVPQNLSASRPQDRQFILSSKKLLLSDSGFYLCAWSVRLTPNYGYTFGSGTRLTVV.

The chain recombines TRBV7-8 with TRBJ2-1; 9 bases align to TRBD2. V shed 3 bases, J shed 8 bases, and the junction held 17 bases outside the gene matches. There are 18 residues in the CDR3. Per the germline V gene, CDR1 is SGHVS and CDR2 is FQNEAQ. DNA of the CDR3: TGTGCCAGCAGCTTCGGGGCCCTCGCGGGGGGGGCCAGCGATGAGCAGTTCTTC. Translating it yields CASSFGALAGGASDEQFF.

The chain uses TRBV12-3 or TRBV12-4 and TRBJ2-1; tentative D call: TRBD1 (6 bases). The CDR3 runs to 13 residues. The V end was cut by 5 bases, the J end by 6 bases, with 11 bases between. The CDR3 DNA reads TGTGCCAGCAGTCGAAGGGGGATCAATGAGCAGTTCTTC. It is translated as CASSRRGINEQFF.

The CDR3 DNA follows: TGTGCCAGCAGCCACGGGGGTCCGCTGTTCTTC. Translated: CASSHGGPLFF. The genes are TRBV11-3 and TRBJ2-1, with D perhaps matching TRBD2 (6 bases). CDR1 and CDR2 (germline): SGHNT, YENEEA. Trimming pared 5 bases from V and 15 bases from J, leaving 14 bases between. The CDR3 sequence is 11 residues long.

This clone was counted only a few times. V is TRBV5-5 and J is TRBJ2-7; D might be TRBD1 (5 bases). The CDR3 has 13 residues. Deletions cut 2 bases from V and 2 bases from J, with 8 bases between. Germline-derived CDR1 and CDR2 are SGHKS and YYEKEE (reference sequence). The CDR3 protein is CASSFRGPYEQYF. In nucleotides, the CDR3 is TGTGCCAGCAGCTTTAGGGGCCCCTACGAGCAGTACTTC.

The genes are TRBV3-1 (or the pseudogene TRBV3-2) and TRBJ1-2; D unclear. V was clipped by 4 bases and J by 7 bases, with 13 bases between them. From germline, CDR1 is LGHDT and CDR2 YNNKEL (reference sequence). This CDR3 spans 13 amino acids. The CDR3 nucleotides are TGTGCCAGCAGCCCATCCTTGAGGCTTGGCTACACCTTC. It encodes CASSPSLRLGYTF.

The J gene is TRBJ1-5, the V gene TRBV29-1, with a tentative D call TRBD1 (5 bases). V was cut by 7 bases and J by 4 bases, with 11 bases left in between. Germline CDR1 SQVTM, CDR2 ANQGSEA. CDR3 length: 12 residues. The CDR3 region is CSAGHLNQPQHF. The DNA of the CDR3 is TGCAGCGCTGGACATCTAAATCAGCCCCAGCATTTT. The full variable domain, in which reference TRBV29-1 and TRBJ1-5 provide the parts outside the CDR3, is SAVISQKPSRDICQRGTSLTIQCQVDSQVTMMFWYRQQPGQSLTLIATANQGSEATYESGFVIDKFPISRPNLTFSTLTVSNMSPEDSSIYLCSAGHLNQPQHFGDGTRLSIL.

The chain joins TRBV5-1 to TRBJ1-1; D remains unclear. CDR1 and CDR2 from the germline V gene are SGHRS and YFSETQ. Trimming removed 4 bases at V and 1 base at J, with 14 bases between. This CDR3 region has 15 residues. DNA for the CDR3: TGCGCCAGCAGCCCATTGGGAGCTCGGAACACTGAAGCTTTCTTT. Translation gives CASSPLGARNTEAFF.

J is TRBJ2-1 and V is TRBV6-5, with unresolved D. Per the germline V gene, CDR1 is MNHEY and CDR2 is SVGAGI. V lost 8 bases, J lost 5 bases, and 13 bases lay in between. The CDR3 length is 13 residues. CDR3 amino acids: CASSSRSHNEQFF. CDR3 nucleotide sequence: TGTGCCAGCTCGAGTCGAAGCCACAATGAGCAGTTCTTC.